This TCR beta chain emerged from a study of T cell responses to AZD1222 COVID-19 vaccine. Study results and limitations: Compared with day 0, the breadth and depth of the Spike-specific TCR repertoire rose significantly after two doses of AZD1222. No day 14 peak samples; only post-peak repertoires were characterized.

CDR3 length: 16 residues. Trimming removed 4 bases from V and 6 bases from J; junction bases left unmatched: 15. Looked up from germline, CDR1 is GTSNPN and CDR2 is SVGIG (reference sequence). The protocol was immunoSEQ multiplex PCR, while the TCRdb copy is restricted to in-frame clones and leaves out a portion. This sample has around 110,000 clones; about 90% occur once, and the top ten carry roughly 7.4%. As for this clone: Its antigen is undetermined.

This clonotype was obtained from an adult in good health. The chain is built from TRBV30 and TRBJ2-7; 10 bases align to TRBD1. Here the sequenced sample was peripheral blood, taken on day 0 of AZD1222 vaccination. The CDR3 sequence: CAWTREPGQGRGEQYF. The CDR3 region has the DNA TGTGCCTGGACAAGGGAACCGGGACAGGGGAGAGGCGAGCAGTACTTC. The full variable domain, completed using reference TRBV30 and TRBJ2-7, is SQTIHQWPATLVQPVGSPLSLECTVEGTSNPNLYWYRQAAGRGLQLLFYSVGIGQISSEVPQNLSASRPQDRQFILSSKKLLLSDSGFYLCAWTREPGQGRGEQYFGPGTRLTVT.